This T cell receptor beta chain was retrieved from a study of blood T cell repertoires in COVID-19. Study-level background: Sources were T cells, B-cell-depleted T cells, or PBMCs; the material itself was cDNA or gDNA.

This clone was found once. Sequencing was performed with immunoSEQ multiplex PCR; in TCRdb, only in-frame clones are kept and a portion is missing. This table holds over 120,000 clones, around 86% found once. The CDR3 runs to 13 residues. V was pared by 5 bases and J by 8 bases, with 15 bases between. Germline V CDR1 and CDR2: SGHDN, FVKESK. The clonotype originates from a man aged 50 to 59 who had recovered from COVID-19. The sequenced sample consisted of PBMCs or T cells enriched from blood (not recorded which). The rearrangement joins TRBV14 to TRBJ1-2; TRBD1 is a possible D gene (5 bases). The CDR3 DNA sequence: TGTGCCAGCAGCAAAGGGAGCAAGGGGGGCTACACCTTC. Translating it yields CASSKGSKGGYTF. Based on the CDR3 plus reference TRBV14 and TRBJ1-2, the full variable domain is EAGVTQFPSHSVIEKGQTVTLRCDPISGHDNLYWYRRVMGKEIKFLLHFVKESKQDESGMPNNRFLAERTGGTYSTLKVQPAELEDSGVYFCASSKGSKGGYTFGSGTRLTVV.